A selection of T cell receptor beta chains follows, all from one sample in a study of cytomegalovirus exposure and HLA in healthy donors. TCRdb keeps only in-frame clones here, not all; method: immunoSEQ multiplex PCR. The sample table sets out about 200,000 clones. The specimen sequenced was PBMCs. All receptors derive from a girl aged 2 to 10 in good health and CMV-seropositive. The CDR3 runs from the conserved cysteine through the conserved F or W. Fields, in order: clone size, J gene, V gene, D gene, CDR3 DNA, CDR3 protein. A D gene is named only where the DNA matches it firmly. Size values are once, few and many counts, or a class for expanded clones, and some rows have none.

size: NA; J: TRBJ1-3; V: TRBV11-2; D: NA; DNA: TGTGCCAGCAGCTTGTCGGGAAACACCATATATTTT; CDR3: CASSLSGNTIYF
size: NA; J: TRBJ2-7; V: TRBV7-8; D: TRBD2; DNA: TGTGCCAGCAGCCCCCGTGGGGCGGGAGATGCATACGAGCAGTACTTC; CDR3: CASSPRGAGDAYEQYF
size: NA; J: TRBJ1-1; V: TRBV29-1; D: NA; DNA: TGCAGCGTAAGGCAGGGATTCGCTGAAGCTTTCTTT; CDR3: CSVRQGFAEAFF
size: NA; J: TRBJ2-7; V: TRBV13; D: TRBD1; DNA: TGTGCCAGCAGCTTATTCAGGGGGCTCGTTGACGAGCAGTACTTC; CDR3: CASSLFRGLVDEQYF
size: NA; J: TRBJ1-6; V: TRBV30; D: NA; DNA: TGTGCCTGGGCCCGGGACGCTCACCAGGGGAGCCTCCACTTT; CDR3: CAWARDAHQGSLHF
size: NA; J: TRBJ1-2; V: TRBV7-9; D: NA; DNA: TGTGCCAGCAGCGAGGAAAGAGGTGACGGCTACACCTTC; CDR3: CASSEERGDGYTF
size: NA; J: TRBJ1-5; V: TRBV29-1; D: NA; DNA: TGCAGCGTTGTCGAGAACCAAAATCAGCCCCAGCATTTT; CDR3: CSVVENQNQPQHF
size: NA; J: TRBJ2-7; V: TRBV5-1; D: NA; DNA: TGCGCCAGCAGCATACTACAGGGTTTATTATCCTACGAGCAGTACTTC; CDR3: CASSILQGLLSYEQYF
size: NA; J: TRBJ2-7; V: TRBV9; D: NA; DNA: TGTGCCAGCAGCGGCCGGGACAACTACGAGCAGTACTTC; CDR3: CASSGRDNYEQYF
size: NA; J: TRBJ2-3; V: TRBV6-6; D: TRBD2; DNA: TGTGCCAGCAGTTACGACACGGGACTAAATACGCAGTATTTT; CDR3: CASSYDTGLNTQYF
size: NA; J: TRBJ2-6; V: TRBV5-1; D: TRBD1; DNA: TGCGCCAGCAGCTTGACAGGGGTAGCCGGGGCCAACGTCCTGACTTTC; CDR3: CASSLTGVAGANVLTF
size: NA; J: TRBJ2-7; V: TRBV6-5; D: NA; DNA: TGTGCCAGTAGTCCTAGCGAAACCTACGAGCAGTACTTC; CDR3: CASSPSETYEQYF
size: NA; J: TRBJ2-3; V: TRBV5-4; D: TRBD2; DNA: TGTGCCAGCAGCTTCCTACTAGCGGGAGCTTCAGATACGCAGTATTTT; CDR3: CASSFLLAGASDTQYF
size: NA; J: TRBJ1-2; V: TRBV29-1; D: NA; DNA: TGCAGCGTAGGACCAACCACTAGCTCCTATGGCTACACCTTC; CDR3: CSVGPTTSSYGYTF
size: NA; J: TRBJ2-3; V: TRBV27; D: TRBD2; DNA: TGTGCCAGCAGTCCACCCGGGGGGACGCAGTATTTT; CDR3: CASSPPGGTQYF
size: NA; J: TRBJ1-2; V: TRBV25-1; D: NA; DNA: TGTGCCAGCAGTGAACAGGGGTACTACTATGGCTACACCTTC; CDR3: CASSEQGYYYGYTF
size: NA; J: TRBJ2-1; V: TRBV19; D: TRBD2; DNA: TGTGCCAGTAGTATAGCATGGACTAGCGGCAGCAATGAGCAGTTCTTC; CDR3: CASSIAWTSGSNEQFF
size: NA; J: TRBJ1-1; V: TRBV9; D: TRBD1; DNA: TGTGCCAGCGCCGCGGGACAGGGGGAATTGGGCACTGAAGCTTTCTTT; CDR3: CASAAGQGELGTEAFF
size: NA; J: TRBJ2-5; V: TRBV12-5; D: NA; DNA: TGTGCTAGTGGTTTGGACCCAGGGCCAGGGAAAGCCCAGTACTTC; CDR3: CASGLDPGPGKAQYF
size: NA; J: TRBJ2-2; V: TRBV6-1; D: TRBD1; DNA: TGTGCCAGCAGGGGACAGCCGAACACCGGGGAGCTGTTTTTT; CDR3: CASRGQPNTGELFF
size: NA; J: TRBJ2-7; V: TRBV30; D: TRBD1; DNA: TGTGCCTGGAGTGTAATTGGACAGGGGGTTTCCTACGAGCAGTACTTC; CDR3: CAWSVIGQGVSYEQYF
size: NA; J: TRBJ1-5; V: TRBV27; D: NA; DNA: TGTGCCAGCAGTTTACATAGCAATCAGCCCCAGCATTTT; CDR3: CASSLHSNQPQHF
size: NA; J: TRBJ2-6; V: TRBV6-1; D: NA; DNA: TGTGCCAGCAGTGCCTTGTCTGGGGCCAACGTCCTGACTTTC; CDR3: CASSALSGANVLTF
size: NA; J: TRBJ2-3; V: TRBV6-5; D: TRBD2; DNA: TGTGCCAGCAGTTACCAGCGGGAGACAGATACGCAGTATTTT; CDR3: CASSYQRETDTQYF
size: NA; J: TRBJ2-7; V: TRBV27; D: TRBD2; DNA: TGTGCCAGCTCCCCGGGAGCGGGAGGGCCTACAGACTACGAGCAGTACTTC; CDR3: CASSPGAGGPTDYEQYF
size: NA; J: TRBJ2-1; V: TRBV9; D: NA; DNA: TGTGCCAGCAGCGGTAGTCCCCGTAAACAGGGCTCCTACAATGAGCAGTTCTTC; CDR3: CASSGSPRKQGSYNEQFF
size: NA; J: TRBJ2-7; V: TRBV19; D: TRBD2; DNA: TGTGCCACCGGGAGACTAGCGGACTCCTACGAGCAGTACTTC; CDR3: CATGRLADSYEQYF
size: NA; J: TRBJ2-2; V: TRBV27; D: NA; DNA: TGTGCCAGCACCCGGGAGAACAACGGGGAGCTGTTTTTT; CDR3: CASTRENNGELFF
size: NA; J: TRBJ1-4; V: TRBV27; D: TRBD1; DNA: TGTGCCAGCAGTTTTTGGACCGCAGGGGGACCTAATGAAAAACTGTTTTTT; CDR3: CASSFWTAGGPNEKLFF
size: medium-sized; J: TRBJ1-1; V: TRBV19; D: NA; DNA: TGTGCCAGTCTCGAGCTGCGGGGGAACACTGAAGCTTTCTTT; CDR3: CASLELRGNTEAFF
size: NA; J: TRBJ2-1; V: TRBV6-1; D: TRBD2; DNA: TGTGCCAGCAGTGAAAGCGGGGAGACCCACAATGAGCAGTTCTTC; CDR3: CASSESGETHNEQFF
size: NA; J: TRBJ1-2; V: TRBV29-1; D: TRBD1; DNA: TGCAGCGTTAGACAGGGTGATGGCTACACCTTC; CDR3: CSVRQGDGYTF
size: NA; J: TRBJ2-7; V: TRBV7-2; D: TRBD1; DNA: TGTGCCAGTTCCCGGGACAGGGTGGCGAGCTCCGAGCAGTACTTC; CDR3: CASSRDRVASSEQYF
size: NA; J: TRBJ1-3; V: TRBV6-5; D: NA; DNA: TGTGCCAGCGGGCCGGGGGGCTCTGGAAACACCATATATTTT; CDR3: CASGPGGSGNTIYF
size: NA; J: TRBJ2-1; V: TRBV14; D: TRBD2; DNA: TGTGCCAGCAGCCAAATCCTAGCGGGAGGTCCGATCTACAATGAGCAGTTCTTC; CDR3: CASSQILAGGPIYNEQFF
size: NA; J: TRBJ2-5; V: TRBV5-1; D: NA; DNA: TGCGCCAGCAGCGCACAGGGTATCAAAGTTAAAGAGACCCAGTACTTC; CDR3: CASSAQGIKVKETQYF
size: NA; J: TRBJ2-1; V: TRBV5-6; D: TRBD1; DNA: TGTGCCAGCCAGGGGGATGCGAGCTCCTACAATGAGCAGTTCTTC; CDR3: CASQGDASSYNEQFF
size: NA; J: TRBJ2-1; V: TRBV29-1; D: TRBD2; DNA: TGCAGCGTTGAGCTAAGGCTAGCGGGAGATGGCGAGCAGTTCTTC; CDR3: CSVELRLAGDGEQFF
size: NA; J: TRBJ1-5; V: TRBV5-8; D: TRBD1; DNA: TGTGCCAGCAGCTTGGGAACCGGGACAGGGGATCAGCCCCAGCATTTT; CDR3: CASSLGTGTGDQPQHF
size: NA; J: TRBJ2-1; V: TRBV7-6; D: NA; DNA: TGTGCCAGCAGCTTAGTAACGTCCCAGCGGAGGGGGGGTTACAATGAGCAGTTCTTC; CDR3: CASSLVTSQRRGGYNEQFF
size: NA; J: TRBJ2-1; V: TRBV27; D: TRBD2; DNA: TGTGCCAGCAGTTCCGGACTAGCGGGAGAAACTGAGCAGTTCTTC; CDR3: CASSSGLAGETEQFF
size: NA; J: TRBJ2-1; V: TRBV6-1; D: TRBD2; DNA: TGTGCCAGCGAGCCGGGACTAGTAGGCAATGAGCAGTTCTTC; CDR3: CASEPGLVGNEQFF
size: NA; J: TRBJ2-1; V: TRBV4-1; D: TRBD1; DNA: TGCGCCAGCAGCCAAGTGAAGGACAGGGTGCATGAGCAGTTCTTC; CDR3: CASSQVKDRVHEQFF
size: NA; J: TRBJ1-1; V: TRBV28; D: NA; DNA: TGTGCCAGCAGCTTGCCCGCTTTGACAGTGAACACTGAAGCTTTCTTT; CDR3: CASSLPALTVNTEAFF
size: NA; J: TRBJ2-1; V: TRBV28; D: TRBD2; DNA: TGTGCCAGCAGTTCGACTAGCGGGAGAAACAATGAGCAGTTCTTC; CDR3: CASSSTSGRNNEQFF
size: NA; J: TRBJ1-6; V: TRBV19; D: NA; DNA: TGTGCCAGTAGTATAGGCGGTTCACCCCTCCACTTT; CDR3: CASSIGGSPLHF
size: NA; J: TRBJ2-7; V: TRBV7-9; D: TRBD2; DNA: TGTGCCAGCAGCTTACTCCTCCCGGGACTAGCGGGAACCTACGAGCAGTACTTC; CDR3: CASSLLLPGLAGTYEQYF
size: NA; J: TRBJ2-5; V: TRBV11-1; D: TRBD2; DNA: TGTGCCAGCAGCTGGACTAGCGGGGCCCTGGAGGAGCAGTACTTC; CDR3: CASSWTSGALEEQYF
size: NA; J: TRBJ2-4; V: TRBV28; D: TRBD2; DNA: TGTGCCAGCAGTTCTAGCGCAATACTACTCGGGAGGGCAAACATTCAGTACTTC; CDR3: CASSSSAILLGRANIQYF
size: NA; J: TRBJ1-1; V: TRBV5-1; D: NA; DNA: TGCGCCAGCAGACCCACTGCGGGGAACACTGAAGCTTTCTTT; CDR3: CASRPTAGNTEAFF
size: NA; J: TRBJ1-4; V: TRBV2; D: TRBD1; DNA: TGTGCCAGCAGCCAAGAGACAGGGGAGGGCGAAAAACTGTTTTTT; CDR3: CASSQETGEGEKLFF
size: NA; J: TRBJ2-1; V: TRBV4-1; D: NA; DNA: TGCGCCAGCAGCCAAGATTCTGCGCCGCGCGGGGAGCAGTTCTTC; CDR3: CASSQDSAPRGEQFF
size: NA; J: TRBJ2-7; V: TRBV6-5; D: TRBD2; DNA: TGTGCCAGCGCCAGGCTAGCGGGTTCCTACGAGCAGTACTTC; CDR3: CASARLAGSYEQYF
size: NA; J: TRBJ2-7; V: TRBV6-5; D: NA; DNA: TGTGCCAGCAGTGCTGGACAGAACTACGAGCAGTACTTC; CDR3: CASSAGQNYEQYF
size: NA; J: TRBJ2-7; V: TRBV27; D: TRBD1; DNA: TGTGCCAGCAGACAGCGTGGGCTTAATGTAACAGGGGCCTGCGAGCAGTACTTC; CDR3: CASRQRGLNVTGACEQYF
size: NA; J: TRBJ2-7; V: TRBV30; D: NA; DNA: TGTGCCTGCCTAGCCCCGTACGACTACGAGCAGTACTTC; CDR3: CACLAPYDYEQYF
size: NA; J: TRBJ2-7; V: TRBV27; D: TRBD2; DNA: TGTGCCAACTCAATGGGACACGGGAGGGGGAGCTACGAGCAGTACTTC; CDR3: CANSMGHGRGSYEQYF
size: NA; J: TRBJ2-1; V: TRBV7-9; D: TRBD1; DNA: TGTGCCAGCAGCTTATTACAGGGGATTTACAATGAGCAGTTCTTC; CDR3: CASSLLQGIYNEQFF
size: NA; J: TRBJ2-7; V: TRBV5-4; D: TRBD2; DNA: TGTGCCAGCAGCTTGGTAGCGGGAGGGCCCCACGAGCAGTACTTC; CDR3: CASSLVAGGPHEQYF
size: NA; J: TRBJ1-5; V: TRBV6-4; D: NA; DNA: TGTGCCAGCAGTCCCTATCCCGATAGCAATCAGCCCCAGCATTTT; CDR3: CASSPYPDSNQPQHF